Below are 13 T cell receptor beta chains sequenced from a single sample in a study of tumor and adjacent non-tumor tissue in lung cancer. TCRbeta libraries were built with three rounds of nested PCR, modified from ARM-PCR. TCRdb recomputed calls from the multiplex PCR reads with MiXCR, one row per CDR3 protein. Among 55,000 to 65,000 distinct CDR3 sequences listed, about 61% were seen once. The template was RNA from unsorted bulk tissue. The normal lung tissue was taken more than 3 cm from the tumor edge. Sequenced sample: distant non-tumor lung tissue. The receptors here all came from an older man with non-small cell lung cancer.

This clonotype appeared many times. The chain carries TRBV4-2 and TRBJ1-5; 7 positions agree with TRBD1. The CDR3 is 14 amino acids. The trim removed 1 base at V and 5 bases at J, leaving 2 bases unmatched. In germline, CDR1 is LGHNA, CDR2 YNFKEQ. CDR3 bases: TGTGCCAGCAGCCAAGCCACAGGGGATCAGCCCCAGCATTTT. It encodes CASSQATGDQPQHF.

A word on this clonotype: The CDR3 ends on some other residue instead of the conserved phenylalanine or tryptophan, so this is likely a read error. J is TRBJ2-7 and V is TRBV5-1; D is uncertain. Germline V gene lookup returns CDR1 SGHRS and CDR2 YFSETQ. The CDR3 spans 13 residues. Here the CDR3 DNA reads TGCGCCAGCAGCCTAGACCCCGGCTACGAACAGTACTTA. It translates to CASSLDPGYEQYL.

Worth noting for this clonotype: A much larger clonotype is one base distant, so this may be a read error. The V gene is TRBV12-3 or TRBV12-4, the J gene TRBJ2-3, with D possibly being TRBD1 (5 bases). The CDR3 sequence is 12 residues long. CDR3 sequence (DNA): TGTGCCAGCAGTCGACAGACAGATACGCGGTATTTT. It encodes CASSRQTDTRYF.

On this clonotype itself: A much larger clone sits a single nucleotide away, making a read error possible. The chain employs TRBV10-2 and TRBJ2-3, with 7 bases lining up with TRBD2. There are 13 residues in the CDR3. V gave up 5 bases and J gave up 4 bases; unmatched junction bases: 3. Per the germline V gene, CDR1 is WSHSY and CDR2 is SAAADI. CDR3 residues: CASSPSGADTQYF. CDR3 DNA: TGCGCCAGCAGTCCTAGCGGCGCAGATACGCAGTATTTT.

In the case of this clonotype: A clone one base away is much larger, so this may be a read error. The chain joins TRBV19 to TRBJ2-7; TRBD2 is a possible D gene (6 bases). Germline V CDR1 and CDR2: LNHDA, SQIVND (reference sequence). V shed 5 bases and J shed 4 bases, with 12 bases lying between them. The CDR3 contains 13 residues. The CDR3 loop is CASSRGSEYEQYF. DNA for the CDR3: TGTGCCAGTAGTCGGGGGTCCGAGTACGAGCAGTACTTC.

There are many counts of this clonotype. V is TRBV6-1 and J is TRBJ2-3, with TRBD2 matching 13 bases. CDR1 is MNHNS, CDR2 SASEGT, per germline. V was clipped by 7 bases and J by 2 bases; unmatched bases: 15. This CDR3 contains 19 residues. This CDR3 is CASMQGTSGRVWSTDTQYF. The CDR3 nucleotides are TGTGCCAGCATGCAGGGTACTAGCGGGAGGGTGTGGTCCACAGATACGCAGTATTTT.

This rearrangement joins TRBV12-3 or TRBV12-4 to TRBJ1-5; 8 nucleotides align to TRBD1. The CDR3 contains 13 residues. The junction had 6 bases not matched to a gene; V was cut back by 9 bases and J by 5 bases. CDR3 protein: CASSTGGHQPQHF. For the CDR3, the DNA is TGTGCCAGTTCTACAGGGGGGCATCAGCCCCAGCATTTT.

This sequence joins TRBV6-5 and TRBJ2-2; TRBD2 aligns across 14 bases. The germline V gene encodes CDR1 MNHEY and CDR2 SVGAGI. CDR3 length equals 19 residues. Unmatched junction bases numbered 13, after V lost 5 bases and J lost 5 bases. DNA for the CDR3: TGTGCCAGCAGTAAGGCTAGGACTAGCGGGAGGCTGGGAACCGGGGAGCTGTTTTTT. Translated: CASSKARTSGRLGTGELFF.

This clonotype was found many times. The chain combines TRBV28 with TRBJ1-1; perhaps TRBD1 as D (5 bases). V lost 5 bases and J lost 1, with 11 bases in between. Germline V lookup: CDR1 MDHEN, CDR2 SYDVKM. This CDR3 has 14 amino acids. In DNA form, the CDR3 reads TGTGCCAGCAGTCTCGGGACCAAGAACACTGAAGCTTTCTTT. Translated: CASSLGTKNTEAFF.

The chain has TRBV5-1 and TRBJ2-2; 8 nucleotides match TRBD2. CDR3 size: 17 residues. The V gene's germline CDR1 is SGHRS and CDR2 YFSETQ. J lost 2 bases, V lost 3 bases, and 9 bases had no gene match. CDR3 in amino acids: CASSSGLALFNTGELFF. The CDR3 nucleotides are TGCGCCAGCAGCTCTGGACTAGCCCTGTTCAACACCGGGGAGCTGTTTTTT.

Concerning this clonotype itself: This may be a read error, as it is one base from a much larger clone. CDR3 nucleotides: TGTGCCATGGGGGCCGAGGGGGCCTACAATGAGCAGTTCTTC. Translated: CAMGAEGAYNEQFF. The chain has TRBV6-5 and TRBJ2-1; maybe TRBD1 (6 bases). This CDR3 is built from 14 residues. V was shortened by 10 bases and J by 2 bases, with 15 bases between the two germline ends. Germline CDR1 MNHEY, CDR2 SVGAGI.

There are many counts of this clonotype. The chain recombines TRBV4-1 with TRBJ1-4; D gene unclear. Trimming removed 0 bases from V and 5 bases from J, with 7 bases in between. The CDR3 runs to 14 residues. In germline, CDR1 is MGHRA, CDR2 YSYEKL. CDR3 bases: TGCGCCAGCAGCCAAGATTATGCGAATGAAAAACTGTTTTTT. This sequence encodes CASSQDYANEKLFF.

There are a few counts of this clonotype. The rearrangement uses TRBV28 and TRBJ2-4, with a tentative D call TRBD2 (6 bases). This CDR3 is built from 15 residues. Per the germline V gene, CDR1 is MDHEN and CDR2 is SYDVKM. The V gene lost 4 bases and the J gene lost 8 bases, with 18 bases spanning the gap. CDR3: CASSSPAGNRYIQYF. CDR3 coding DNA: TGTGCCAGCAGTTCGCCCGCGGGGAATCGATACATTCAGTACTTC.